This TCR beta chain derives from a study of neoadjuvant anti-PD-1 for oral cavity cancer. Only in-frame clones appear in the TCRdb table, and some are missing; sequencing was by immunoSEQ multiplex PCR. The data contain 72,000 or so clones, more than 70% of them seen just once; the ten biggest clones take up roughly 3.5%. Specimen: PBMCs, collected before nivolumab (anti-PD-1) treatment. This sequence originates from a person between 40 and 80 years old with oral cavity squamous cell carcinoma.

Here the CDR3 DNA reads TGTGCCAGCAGGGGGACAGGGACACCCGAAGCTTTCTTT. Its translation: CASRGTGTPEAFF. The chain employs TRBV6-1 and TRBJ1-1, with 9 positions matching TRBD1. Trimming cost V 6 bases and J 8 bases; bases outside gene matches: 7. The CDR3 has 13 residues. Germline assignment: CDR1 MNHNS and CDR2 SASEGT.